This TCR beta chain was captured in a study of cytomegalovirus exposure and HLA in healthy donors. Germline loops: CDR1 SGHRS, CDR2 YFSETQ. The CDR3 runs to 16 residues. Trimming removed 2 bases from V and 0 bases from J, with 11 bases in between. It was with 60 Vbeta and 13 Jbeta primers that the PCR ran. Profiling relied on immunoSEQ multiplex PCR, and the TCRdb table lists in-frame clones only, not all of them. The profile shows roughly 140,000 clones, approximately 84% of them singletons. This clone was counted a single time. The gene calls are TRBV5-1 and TRBJ2-2; the D gene is possibly TRBD1 (5 bases). The clonotype comes from an older woman in good health and CMV-seropositive. The sequencing sample was made of PBMCs. The CDR3 sequence is CASSFKDTTNTGELFF. The CDR3 coding sequence is TGCGCCAGCAGCTTTAAGGACACCACGAACACCGGGGAGCTGTTTTTT.